One sample yielded the 3 T cell receptor beta chains listed below, sequenced in a study of T cell responses to AZD1222 COVID-19 vaccine. Assay used: immunoSEQ multiplex PCR; TCRdb lists only in-frame clones, some missing. The profile covers around 140,000 clones, with around 93% appearing a single time and 5.1% taken by the ten largest. The sequencing here drew on peripheral blood, taken on day 0 of AZD1222 vaccination. These receptors all come from an adult in good health.

The chain recombines TRBV12-2 with TRBJ1-3. TRBV12-2 is assigned pseudogene status. This CDR3 is built from 17 residues. The CDR3 spells CASRLEMRGAAVRTIYF. The CDR3 nucleotides read TGTGCAAGTCGCTTAGAAATGAGGGGAGCGGCTGTACGGACCATATATTTT.

The V gene is TRBV7-8, the J gene TRBJ1-3; 10 nucleotides align to TRBD1. Germline loops: CDR1 SGHVS, CDR2 FQNEAQ. The CDR3 consists of 18 residues. Germline trimming cut 4 bases from V and 4 bases from J; bases unmatched to any gene: 13. The CDR3 sequence is CASSSDRTGGFRGNTIYF. The DNA for the CDR3 is TGTGCCAGCAGCTCAGATAGGACAGGGGGTTTCAGAGGAAACACCATATATTTT.

The chain carries TRBV4-3 and TRBJ2-1, with 7 bases aligning to TRBD1. Trimming cost V 0 bases and J 1 base; bases outside gene matches: 6. This CDR3 is built from 17 residues. Germline V gene sequence: CDR1 LGHNA, CDR2 YSLEER. CDR3 residues: CASSQDSGGKSYNEQFF. The CDR3 nucleotides read TGCGCCAGCAGCCAAGATTCAGGGGGAAAATCCTACAATGAGCAGTTCTTC.